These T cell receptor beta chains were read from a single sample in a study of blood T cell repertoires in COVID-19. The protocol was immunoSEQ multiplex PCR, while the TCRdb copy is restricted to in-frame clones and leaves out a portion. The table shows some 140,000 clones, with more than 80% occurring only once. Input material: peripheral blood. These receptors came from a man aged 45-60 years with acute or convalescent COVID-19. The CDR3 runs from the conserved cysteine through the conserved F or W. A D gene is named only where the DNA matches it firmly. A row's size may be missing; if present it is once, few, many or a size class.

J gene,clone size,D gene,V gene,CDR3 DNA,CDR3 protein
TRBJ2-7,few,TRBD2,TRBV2,TGTGCCAGCAGTGATAAGCGGGAGTACGAGCAGTACTTC,CASSDKREYEQYF
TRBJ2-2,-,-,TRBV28,TGTGCCAGCAGTTCCTCGGGGTGGAGCGGTCCGAACACCGGGGAGCTGTTTTTT,CASSSSGWSGPNTGELFF
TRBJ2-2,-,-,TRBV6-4,TGTGCCACACGGCAAGGGGAGAACACCGGGGAGCTGTTTTTT,CATRQGENTGELFF
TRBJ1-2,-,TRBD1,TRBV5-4,TGTGCCAGCAGCCTACAGGGGACCCTTAACTATGGCTACACCTTC,CASSLQGTLNYGYTF
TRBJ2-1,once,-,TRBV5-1,TGCGCCAGCGGACCCCAGCCCTTAGGGGGCAATGAGCAGTTCTTC,CASGPQPLGGNEQFF
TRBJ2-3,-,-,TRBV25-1,TGTGCCAGCAGTGGCAGCGCGGGGGATACGCAGTATTTT,CASSGSAGDTQYF
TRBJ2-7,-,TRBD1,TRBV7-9,TGTGCCAGCAGCCGACAGGGAGCCTACGAGCAGTACTTC,CASSRQGAYEQYF
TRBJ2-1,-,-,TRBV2,TGTGCCAGCACTAACCAGGGCTTAGCAGGAAATGAGCAGTTCTTC,CASTNQGLAGNEQFF
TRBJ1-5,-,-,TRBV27,TGTGCCAGCAGTAGAGGGCCCGGCAATCAGCCCCAGCATTTT,CASSRGPGNQPQHF
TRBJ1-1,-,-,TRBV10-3,TGTGCCATCAGTGAGTCGATCGGGAACCCGAGGACTGAAGCTTTCTTT,CAISESIGNPRTEAFF
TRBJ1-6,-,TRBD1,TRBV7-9,TGTGCCAGCAGCATAGGACAGGTGGCGGATTCACCCCTCCACTTT,CASSIGQVADSPLHF
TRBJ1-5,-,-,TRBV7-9,TGTGCCAGCAGCTTAGCGGGCGGGTTCAATCAGCCCCAGCATTTT,CASSLAGGFNQPQHF
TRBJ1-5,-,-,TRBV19,TGTGCCAAATCAAGGGGAATCCTTTCGGGTCAGCCCCAGCATTTT,CAKSRGILSGQPQHF
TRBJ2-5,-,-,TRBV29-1,TGCAGCGTTGAAATGGTGGGCCAGGGGGAGACCCAGTACTTC,CSVEMVGQGETQYF
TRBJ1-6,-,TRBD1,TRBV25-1,TGTGCCAGCAGGGCGACCGGGACAGGAGATAATTCACCCCTCCACTTT,CASRATGTGDNSPLHF